Presented here are 8 T cell receptor beta chains from one specimen sequenced in a study of cytomegalovirus exposure and HLA in healthy donors. PCR employed 60 Vbeta and 13 Jbeta primers. Sequencing used immunoSEQ multiplex PCR; TCRdb keeps in-frame clones, though not all of them. The data show fewer than 250,000 clones, about three quarters seen once. The sequencing sample was made of PBMCs. Every receptor here comes from a woman aged 40 to 49 in good health and CMV-seronegative.

The CDR3 DNA reads TGCGCCAGCAGTCCCCTGGGGGGAGCCATTCTCCAAGAGACCCAGTACTTC. This codes for CASSPLGGAILQETQYF. The chain is built from TRBV5-1 and TRBJ2-5; D is possibly TRBD2 (6 bases). V was clipped by 5 bases and J by 1 base, with 21 bases between them. This CDR3 has 17 amino acids. The germline gives CDR1 SGHRS, CDR2 YFSETQ.

The CDR3, as DNA: TGTGCCTGGAGTACATCCGGGACAGGGGTTGAAAAACTGTTTTTT. This encodes CAWSTSGTGVEKLFF. V is TRBV30 and J is TRBJ1-4; 10 nucleotides match TRBD1. Germline trimming cut 2 bases from V and 7 bases from J; bases unmatched to any gene: 7. The CDR3 is made up of 15 amino acids. CDR1 and CDR2 (germline): GTSNPN, SVGIG (reference sequence).

The chain links TRBV29-1 to TRBJ1-1; the match to TRBD1 covers 10 bases. The CDR3 covers 13 residues. Germline V CDR1 and CDR2: SQVTM, ANQGSEA. The V and J ends lost 5 bases and 4 bases, in that order; junction bases with no gene match: 4. The CDR3 is CSVTRTGGTEAFF. The CDR3 nucleotides are TGCAGCGTTACCCGGACAGGGGGCACTGAAGCTTTCTTT.

The chain combines TRBV2 with TRBJ2-2, with D unclear. V gave up 3 bases and J gave up 8 bases, with 10 bases separating them. CDR1 is SNHLY and CDR2 is FYNNEI in the germline V gene. This CDR3 spans 13 amino acids. The CDR3 here is CASSEGLEGELFF. The CDR3 nucleotides are TGTGCCAGCAGTGAGGGTTTGGAGGGGGAGCTGTTTTTT. Full variable domain (outside the CDR3, taken from reference TRBV2 and TRBJ2-2): EPEVTQTPSHQVTQMGQEVILRCVPISNHLYFYWYRQILGQKVEFLVSFYNNEISEKSEIFDDQFSVERPDGSNFTLKIRSTKLEDSAMYFCASSEGLEGELFFGEGSRLTVL.

The chain recombines TRBV2 with TRBJ1-2; no reliable D call. The CDR3 length is 13 residues. V lost 7 bases and J lost 6, with 15 bases in between. Germline CDR1 is SNHLY and CDR2 is FYNNEI. CDR3 bases: TGTGCCAGCACGAGGAGGCAGGATCATGGCTACACCTTC. It translates to CASTRRQDHGYTF. Combining the CDR3 with reference TRBV2 and TRBJ1-2 gives the whole variable domain EPEVTQTPSHQVTQMGQEVILRCVPISNHLYFYWYRQILGQKVEFLVSFYNNEISEKSEIFDDQFSVERPDGSNFTLKIRSTKLEDSAMYFCASTRRQDHGYTFGSGTRLTVV.

This clone has more than one count but fewer than ten. This chain joins TRBV2 and TRBJ2-1, with 7 bases matching TRBD1. The CDR3 is 15 residues long. J gave up 3 bases and V 7 bases, and 9 bases lay outside the gene matches. Germline CDR1 is SNHLY and CDR2 is FYNNEI. The DNA for the CDR3 is TGTGCCAGCACCTGGGGACAGCCCAACTACAATGAGCAGTTCTTC. Its translation: CASTWGQPNYNEQFF.

This rearrangement joins TRBV7-2 to TRBJ1-1; 7 bases match TRBD1. Germline assignment: CDR1 SGHTA and CDR2 FQGNSA. With V trimmed by 5 bases and J by 11 bases, 11 bases remained unmatched. The length of the CDR3 is 13 residues. CDR3 bases: TGTGCCAGCAGCCGTGACAGGGTCGAAATGGCTTTCTTT. Its protein is CASSRDRVEMAFF.

The rearrangement joins TRBV5-4 to TRBJ2-3, with TRBD1 matching 8 bases. The CDR3 runs 16 residues. CDR1 and CDR2 from the germline V gene are SGHNT and YYREEE (reference sequence). V gave up 4 bases and J gave up 2 bases; unmatched junction bases: 9. CDR3 DNA: TGTGCCAGCAGCCGTGCCCCGGGACAGGCCACAGATACGCAGTATTTT. Protein product: CASSRAPGQATDTQYF.